The sequence of this T cell receptor beta chain was determined in a study of CD8 T cells in Susac syndrome. Germline V CDR1 and CDR2: GTSNPN, SVGIG (reference sequence). CDR3 length equals 14 residues. V shed 2 bases, J shed 4 bases, and the junction held 4 bases outside the gene matches. With random hexamers, reverse transcription was performed on about 0.5 to 1 ug of RNA. TCRdb analysed the immunoSEQ multiplex PCR reads with MiXCR anew, one entry per CDR3 protein. The sample has approximately 180,000 distinct CDR3 sequences; about 94% are singletons. This TCR was sampled from a human donor with multiple sclerosis. The chain couples TRBV30 to TRBJ2-2; 7 nucleotides align to TRBD1. Sequencing used CD4+ T cells from PBMCs. The CDR3 sequence is CAWSLTGITGELFF. DNA of the CDR3: TGTGCCTGGAGTCTGACAGGGATCACCGGGGAGCTGTTTTTT.